This note documents a single T cell receptor beta chain sequence. A single count supports this clone. Its antigen is unknown. Qualities for individual bases were not recorded, and no much larger clone is one base off. The data derive from a study of Ad26.COV2.S vaccination and SARS-CoV-2 variants (dated by TCRdb to 2020 to 2023). Concerning the study at large: Donors in the vaccine arm were drawn from COV1001, a multicentre, randomized, double-blind, placebo-controlled phase I-IIa trial testing Ad26.COV2.S in healthy adults. Blinding of investigators to trial group allocation was maintained during experiments and outcome assessment. Trial participants were randomized into five groups of five, in which low-dose or high-dose Ad26.COV2.S was given once or twice, or placebo was given on both occasions. Ad26.COV2.S was given intramuscularly at 5x10^10 or 1x10^11 viral particles, as a single shot or as two shots 56 days apart. A total of roughly 32 samples were included in the TCR-sequenced set, comprising around 19 Ad26.COV2.S vaccine recipients, 5 placebo recipients and 8 SARS-CoV-2 convalescent individuals. TCRbeta repertoire sequencing served as the tool for gauging how specific and how broad the SARS-CoV-2-reactive T cell receptors were following Ad26.COV2.S vaccination. What the work shows at the level of the full study, not this receptor alone: It was noted by the authors that total T cell responses may have been underestimated by the TCR breadth and depth analyses. The study was not powered for comparison of responses between vaccine doses or regimens. Vaccine and placebo recipients had comparable non-spike TCR breadth, which fits with the vaccine containing only spike. After vaccination, substantial breadth of spike-specific CD8+ and CD4+ T cell responses was reported. Spike-specific TCR breadth was higher in Ad26.COV2.S recipients than in placebo recipients (P = 0.0014).

CDR1 DFQATT and CDR2 SNEGSKA were looked up in the germline V gene (reference sequence). V lost 3 bases and J lost 0 bases; the stretch between them is 12 bases long. The CDR3 starts with the cysteine, ends with the phenylalanine, and has 15 residues. Only the CDR3 region is kept as DNA, spanning 45 bases read in frame from base 1. The immunoSEQ Assay was the method used to sequence TCRbeta CDR3 regions. After extraction, genomic DNA underwent amplification by bias-controlled multiplex PCR, followed by high-throughput sequencing. In the original analysis: To quantify the absolute abundance of every unique TCRbeta CDR3 region, sequences were collapsed and filtered. T cell fraction was estimated by normalizing TCRbeta template counts to usable DNA, with usable DNA measured through amplification of reference genes found in all nucleated cells. Repertoire TCRs were annotated as SARS-CoV-2-specific by exact matching of V gene, CDR3 amino acid sequence and J gene to a known reactive TCR set. The reference SARS-CoV-2 TCR set was derived from MIRA and filtered for enrichment in COVID-19-positive ImmuneCODE repertoires, a step that removed public or cross-reactive TCRs. Based on the MIRA antigens, annotated TCRs were further analysed at the level of specific ORF or position within ORF. Breadth was defined as the number of annotated unique rearrangements divided by the total number of unique productive rearrangements, and depth was defined as the summed frequency of the annotated unique rearrangements. Two-sided Wilcoxon rank-sum tests were applied when comparing TCR breadth between groups. Drawn from immuneACCESS, this table holds only the in-frame rearrangements with V and J called that TCRdb kept. Clones are partly lost; checked studies trace under half to an unresolved V gene and leave the rest unexplained. V and J calls plus clone size are reproduced from that table; the DNA served to infer D and trimming. This sample holds about 480,000 clones; about 83% were observed only once. Of the sample, over 10% is held by the ten largest clones.

In the paper's terms, the treatment or condition label means: around 19 received Ad26.COV2.S at low or high dose, single or two shots; 5 received placebo; per-sample allocation not given. Repertoires of vaccine and placebo recipients were sequenced from samples collected on day 63 after the first injection. In Cohort 1b, about two dozen adults aged 18-55 years were enrolled at a single site in Boston, USA, between 29 July and 7 August 2020. As a vaccine, Ad26.COV2.S was a replication-incompetent adenovirus type 26 vector that expressed a prefusion-stabilized SARS-CoV-2 spike protein derived from the original Wuhan strain.

The sequence came from a person aged 18 to 65 who received the Ad26.COV2.S COVID-19 vaccine or a placebo. The sequence links TRBV20-1 to TRBJ2-1; the D region possibly corresponds to TRBD2 (6 bases align). Specimen: peripheral blood, collected in a trial of Ad26.COV2.S vaccine versus placebo. The DNA sequence is TGCAGTGCTAGTGGGACTCCTAGCTCCTACAATGAGCAGTTCTTC. Translated, this gives CSASGTPSSYNEQFF.